A selection of T cell receptor beta chains follows, all from one sample in a study of metastatic and nonmetastatic thyroid tumors. With MiXCR, TCRdb reprocessed the PCR reads. This sample yields about 7,300 clones, of which 2.5% to 3.5% are seen a single time; 16% belongs to the top ten. Sequencing was done on a sample of tumor tissue. The receptors derive from a female donor with papillary thyroid cancer or a benign thyroid nodule (not recorded which). Some clones in this sample may be carry-over from other donors' samples. Both conserved end residues are part of each CDR3. A D gene is named only where the DNA matches it firmly. Size tells how often a clone was seen, or its class if it is expanded.

J | size | D | V | CDR3 | DNA
TRBJ1-5 | many | TRBD1 | TRBV20-1 | CSASAPGQVLNQPQHF | TGCAGTGCTAGTGCCCCGGGACAGGTACTCAATCAGCCCCAGCATTTT
TRBJ2-7 | many | NA | TRBV4-1 | CASSQELIYEQYF | TGCGCCAGCAGCCAAGAATTAATCTACGAGCAGTACTTC
TRBJ1-2 | many | NA | TRBV3-1 | CASSQGQVGGYTF | TGTGCCAGCAGCCAAGGACAGGTCGGCGGCTACACCTTC
TRBJ2-3 | many | NA | TRBV11-3 | CASSLETASTDTQYF | TGTGCCAGCAGCTTAGAGACAGCTAGCACAGATACGCAGTATTTT
TRBJ2-1 | many | NA | TRBV13 | CASSEDNYNEQFF | TGTGCCAGCAGCGAAGACAACTACAATGAGCAGTTCTTC
TRBJ2-4 | many | NA | TRBV28 | CASSLGGAKNIQYF | TGTGCCAGCAGTTTAGGAGGGGCCAAAAACATTCAGTACTTC
TRBJ2-7 | many | NA | TRBV6-1 | CASIRDALTDEQYF | TGTGCCAGCATTAGGGACGCATTGACCGACGAGCAGTACTTC
TRBJ2-6 | many | TRBD1 | TRBV5-1 | CARSDRGGAGANVLTF | TGCGCCCGCAGCGACAGGGGGGGAGCTGGGGCCAACGTCCTGACTTTC
TRBJ2-5 | many | NA | TRBV5-5 | CASSLFGQETQYF | TGTGCCAGCAGCTTGTTTGGTCAAGAGACCCAGTACTTC
TRBJ2-1 | many | NA | TRBV25-1 | CASRDYNEQFF | TGTGCCAGCAGGGACTACAATGAGCAGTTCTTC
TRBJ1-1 | medium-sized | TRBD1 | TRBV6-1 | CASRAGQGNTEAFF | TGTGCCAGCAGAGCTGGACAGGGGAACACTGAAGCTTTCTTT
TRBJ1-1 | medium-sized | NA | TRBV24-1 | CATSDLRGKAFF | TGTGCCACCAGTGATTTGCGGGGTAAGGCTTTCTTT
TRBJ2-7 | medium-sized | NA | TRBV28 | CASSSSQGGLWYEQYF | TGTGCCAGCAGTTCATCCCAGGGTGGCTTATGGTACGAGCAGTACTTC
TRBJ2-7 | medium-sized | NA | TRBV11-2 | CASSFRALSYEQYF | TGTGCCAGCAGCTTTCGGGCTCTCTCCTACGAGCAGTACTTC
TRBJ1-1 | medium-sized | TRBD1 | TRBV12-3/TRBV12-4 | CASSFDRVGTEAFF | TGTGCCAGCAGTTTTGACAGGGTGGGCACTGAAGCTTTCTTT